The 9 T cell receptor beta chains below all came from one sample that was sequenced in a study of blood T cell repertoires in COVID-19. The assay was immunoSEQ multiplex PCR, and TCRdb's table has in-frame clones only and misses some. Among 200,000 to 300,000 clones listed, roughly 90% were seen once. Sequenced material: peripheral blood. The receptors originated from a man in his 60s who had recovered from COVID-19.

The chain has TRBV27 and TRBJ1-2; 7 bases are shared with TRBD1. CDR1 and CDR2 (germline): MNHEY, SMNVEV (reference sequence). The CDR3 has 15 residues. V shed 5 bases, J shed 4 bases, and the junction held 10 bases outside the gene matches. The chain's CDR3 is CASSPHRGEVYGYTF. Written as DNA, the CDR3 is TGTGCCAGCAGTCCCCACAGGGGAGAGGTCTATGGCTACACCTTC.

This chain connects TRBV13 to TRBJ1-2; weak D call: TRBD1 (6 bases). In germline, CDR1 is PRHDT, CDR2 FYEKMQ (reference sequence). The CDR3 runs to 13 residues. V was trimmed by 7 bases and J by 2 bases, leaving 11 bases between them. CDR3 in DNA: TGTGCCAGCATGACCCAGGGGAACTATGGCTACACCTTC. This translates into CASMTQGNYGYTF.

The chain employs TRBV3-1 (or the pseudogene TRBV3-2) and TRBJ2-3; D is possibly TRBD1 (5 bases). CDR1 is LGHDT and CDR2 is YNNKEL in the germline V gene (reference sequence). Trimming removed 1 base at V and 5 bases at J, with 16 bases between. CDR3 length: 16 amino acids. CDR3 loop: CASSQGSRQGIDTQYF. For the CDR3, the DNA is TGTGCCAGCAGCCAAGGATCTCGGCAGGGTATAGATACGCAGTATTTT.

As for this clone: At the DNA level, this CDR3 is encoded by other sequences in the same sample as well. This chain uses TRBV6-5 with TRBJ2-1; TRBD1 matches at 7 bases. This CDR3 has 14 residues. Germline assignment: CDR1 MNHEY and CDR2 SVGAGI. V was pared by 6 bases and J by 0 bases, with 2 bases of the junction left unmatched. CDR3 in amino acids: CASRRDSSYNEQFF. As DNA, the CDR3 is TGTGCCAGCAGACGGGACAGCTCCTACAATGAGCAGTTCTTC.

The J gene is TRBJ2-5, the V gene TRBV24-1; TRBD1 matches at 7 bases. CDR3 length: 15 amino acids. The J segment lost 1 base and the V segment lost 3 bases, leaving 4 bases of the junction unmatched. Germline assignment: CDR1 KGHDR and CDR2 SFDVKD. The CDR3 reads CATSDPRDSQETQYF. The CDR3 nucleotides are TGTGCCACCAGTGATCCCCGGGACAGCCAAGAGACCCAGTACTTC.

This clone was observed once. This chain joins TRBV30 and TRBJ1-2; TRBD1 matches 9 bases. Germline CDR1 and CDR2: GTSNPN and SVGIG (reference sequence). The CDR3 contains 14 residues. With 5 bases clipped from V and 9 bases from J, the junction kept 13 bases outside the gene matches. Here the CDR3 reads CAWVAGTGLFRYTF. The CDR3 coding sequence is TGTGCCTGGGTTGCCGGGACAGGGCTCTTCCGCTACACCTTC.

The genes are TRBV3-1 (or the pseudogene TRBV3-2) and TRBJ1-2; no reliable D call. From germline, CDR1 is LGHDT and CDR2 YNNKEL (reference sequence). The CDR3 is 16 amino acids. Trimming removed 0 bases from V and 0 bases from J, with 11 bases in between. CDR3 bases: TGTGCCAGCAGCCAAGATAACAGCCTACCTAACTATGGCTACACCTTC. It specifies CASSQDNSLPNYGYTF.

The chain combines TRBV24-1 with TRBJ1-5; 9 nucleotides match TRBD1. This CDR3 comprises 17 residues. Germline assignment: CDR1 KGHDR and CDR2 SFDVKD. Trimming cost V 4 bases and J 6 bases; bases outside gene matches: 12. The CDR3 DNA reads TGTGCCACCAGTGACCGAGGCGGGACAGGGCCGGGTCAGCCCCAGCATTTT. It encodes CATSDRGGTGPGQPQHF.

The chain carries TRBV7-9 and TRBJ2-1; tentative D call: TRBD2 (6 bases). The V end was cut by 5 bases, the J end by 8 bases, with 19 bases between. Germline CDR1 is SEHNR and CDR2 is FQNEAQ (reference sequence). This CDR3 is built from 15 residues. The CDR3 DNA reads TGTGCCAGCAGCCAACCGGGACTCCTAAGGGATGAGCAGTTCTTC. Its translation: CASSQPGLLRDEQFF.